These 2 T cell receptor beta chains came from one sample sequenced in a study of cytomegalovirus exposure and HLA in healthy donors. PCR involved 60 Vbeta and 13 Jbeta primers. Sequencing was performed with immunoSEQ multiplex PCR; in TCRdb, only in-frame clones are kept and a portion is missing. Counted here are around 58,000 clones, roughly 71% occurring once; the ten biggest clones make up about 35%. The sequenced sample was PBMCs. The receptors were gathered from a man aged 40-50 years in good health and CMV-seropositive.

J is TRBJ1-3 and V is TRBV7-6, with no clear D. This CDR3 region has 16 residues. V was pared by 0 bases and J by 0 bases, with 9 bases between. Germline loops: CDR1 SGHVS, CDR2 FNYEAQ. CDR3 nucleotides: TGTGCCAGCAGCTTAGCGACTCCGAGCTCTGGAAACACCATATATTTT. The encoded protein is CASSLATPSSGNTIYF.

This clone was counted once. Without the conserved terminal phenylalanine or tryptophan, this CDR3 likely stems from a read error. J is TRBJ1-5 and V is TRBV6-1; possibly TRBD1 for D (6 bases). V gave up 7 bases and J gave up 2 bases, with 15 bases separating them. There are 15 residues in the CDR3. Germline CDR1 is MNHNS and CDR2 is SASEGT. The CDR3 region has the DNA TGTGCCAGCAATCACAACAGGGAGGGCAATCAGCCCCAGCATGTT. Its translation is CASNHNREGNQPQHV.